Each of the 26 T cell receptor beta chains below was sequenced from the same sample in a study of T-cell memory formation after mild COVID-19. A single record per CDR3 protein comes from TCRdb applying MiXCR to the 5' RACE reads. The sample has under 200,000 distinct CDR3 sequences; around a third are singletons. Input material: PBMCs or a T cell subset sorted from them (not recorded which). The receptor set was obtained from an adult woman who had mild COVID-19 (a few samples of this study predate the infection). Cell type and time point are not known.

This clonotype was detected once. The genes are TRBV7-9 and TRBJ1-1; maybe TRBD1 (5 bases). V lost 6 bases and J 6 bases, leaving 23 bases between the germline ends. Germline lookup yields CDR1 SEHNR and CDR2 FQNEAQ (reference sequence). The CDR3 is 16 amino acids. The DNA for the CDR3 is TGTGCCAGCAGGCAACGCGAGGGGAGGGATAGGGCTGAAGCTTTCTTT. It codes for CASRQREGRDRAEAFF.

The rearrangement uses TRBV7-2 and TRBJ2-1; D uncertain. The CDR3 is 13 amino acids. The V gene's germline CDR1 is SGHTA and CDR2 FQGNSA. The V end lost 2 bases, the J end lost 3 bases, and 5 bases lay between the germline ends. CDR3 coding DNA: TGTGCCAGCAGCTTAATCGGCTACAATGAGCAGTTCTTC. This encodes CASSLIGYNEQFF.

V gene TRBV19 combines with J gene TRBJ1-6; D gene ambiguous. CDR3 size: 13 residues. Trimming took 9 bases from V and 3 from J, leaving 9 bases between them. Germline CDR1 and CDR2: LNHDA and SQIVND (reference sequence). The CDR3 region is CASRDIYNSPLHF. CDR3 in DNA: TGTGCCAGCCGGGATATCTATAATTCACCCCTCCACTTT.

This clonotype was observed a handful of times. V is TRBV3-1 and J is TRBJ2-2; D unresolved. V lost 3 bases and J lost 5, with 10 bases in between. Germline V gene lookup returns CDR1 LGHDT and CDR2 YNNKEL (reference sequence). The CDR3 runs to 14 residues. The chain's CDR3 is CASSQVRSTGELFF. In DNA form, the CDR3 reads TGTGCCAGCAGCCAGGTCCGGTCGACCGGGGAGCTGTTTTTT.

The chain has TRBV6-1 and TRBJ2-7, with unresolved D. With 2 bases removed from V and 6 bases from J, the gap between germline ends came to 17 bases. CDR1 is MNHNS, CDR2 SASEGT, per germline. This CDR3 has 15 amino acids. The DNA for the CDR3 is TGTGCCAGCAGTGAACATGAGCCCGGCTCGGGCGAGCAGTACTTC. It specifies CASSEHEPGSGEQYF.

This chain joins TRBV20-1 and TRBJ2-7; a possible D gene is TRBD2 (7 bases). There are 13 residues in the CDR3. Trimming removed 6 bases at V and 7 bases at J, with 19 bases between. CDR1 is DFQATT, CDR2 SNEGSKA, per germline (reference sequence). This chain's CDR3 is CSATGRGVREQYF. For the CDR3, the DNA is TGCAGTGCCACGGGGAGGGGGGTGAGGGAGCAGTACTTC.

This rearrangement joins TRBV7-9 to TRBJ2-1; tentatively, D is TRBD1 (6 bases). Germline CDR1 and CDR2: SEHNR and FQNEAQ (reference sequence). Deletions cut 6 bases from V and 5 bases from J, with 8 bases between. The length of the CDR3 is 12 residues. DNA for the CDR3: TGTGCCAGCAGGGACAGCAACAATGAGCAGTTCTTC. Its protein product is CASRDSNNEQFF.

The table lists this clonotype with a few counts. This sequence joins TRBV7-2 and TRBJ2-7; D might be TRBD2 (6 bases). V dropped 4 bases and J dropped 2 bases, with 15 bases sitting between them. Germline V CDR1 and CDR2: SGHTA, FQGNSA. The CDR3 is made up of 15 amino acids. The CDR3 protein is CASSSPGAPPYEQYF. The CDR3 nucleotides are TGTGCCAGCAGCTCCCCGGGAGCCCCCCCCTACGAGCAGTACTTC.

Only a few counts were recorded for this clonotype. The chain has TRBV5-6 and TRBJ1-2; TRBD1 agrees at 7 bases. This CDR3 has 13 amino acids. Germline CDR1 SGHDT, CDR2 YYEEEE. Trimming took 4 bases from V and 4 from J; bases not matched to a gene: 4. This CDR3 reads CASSPQGSYGYTF. In DNA form, the CDR3 reads TGTGCCAGCAGCCCACAGGGGTCCTATGGCTACACCTTC.

This sequence joins TRBV14 and TRBJ2-2; TRBD1 matches 9 bases. This CDR3 contains 16 residues. Germline CDR1 and CDR2: SGHDN and FVKESK. Trimming cost V 5 bases and J 2 bases; bases outside gene matches: 6. The CDR3, as DNA: TGTGCCAGCAGCAAAAGGACAGGGGTTAACACCGGGGAGCTGTTTTTT. This translates into CASSKRTGVNTGELFF.

There are a few counts of this clonotype. The chain joins TRBV5-1 to TRBJ1-1; the D gene is possibly TRBD1 (6 bases). The CDR3 has 14 amino acids. Germline V gene sequence: CDR1 SGHRS, CDR2 YFSETQ. V gave up 9 bases and J gave up 4 bases, with 19 bases separating them. The CDR3 is CAIRLAQGSTEAFF. Here the CDR3 DNA reads TGCGCCATCAGACTCGCCCAGGGGTCCACTGAAGCTTTCTTT. Using reference TRBV5-1 and TRBJ1-1 for the parts outside the CDR3, the full variable domain is KAGVTQTPRYLIKTRGQQVTLSCSPISGHRSVSWYQQTPGQGLQFLFEYFSETQRNKGNFPGRFSGRQFSNSRSEMNVSTLELGDSALYLCAIRLAQGSTEAFFGQGTRLTVV.

The CDR3 DNA follows: TGCAGCGTTGCCAGTGGGAATGAGCAGTTCTTC. Protein product: CSVASGNEQFF. V usage is TRBV29-1 and J usage is TRBJ2-1; D is ambiguous. Germline V CDR1 and CDR2: SQVTM, ANQGSEA. CDR3 length: 11 residues. Trimming cost V 4 bases and J 7 bases, with 8 bases left between them.

This clonotype was observed many times. V gene TRBV9 combines with J gene TRBJ2-7; the match to TRBD1 covers 9 bases. J lost 2 bases, V lost 3 bases, and 0 bases had no gene match. CDR1 SGDLS and CDR2 YYNGEE come from the germline V gene. The CDR3 sequence is 13 residues long. The DNA of the CDR3 is TGTGCCAGCAGCGGACAGGGGGCCTACGAGCAGTACTTC. Its protein is CASSGQGAYEQYF. The full variable domain, rest sourced from reference TRBV9 and TRBJ2-7, is DSGVTQTPKHLITATGQRVTLRCSPRSGDLSVYWYQQSLDQGLQFLIQYYNGEERAKGNILERFSAQQFPDLHSELNLSSLELGDSALYFCASSGQGAYEQYFGPGTRLTVT.

V usage is TRBV15 and J usage is TRBJ2-2, with D unclear. This CDR3 spans 13 amino acids. V dropped 1 base and J dropped 6 bases, with 6 bases sitting between them. The germline V gene encodes CDR1 LNHNV and CDR2 YYDKDF (reference sequence). DNA for the CDR3: TGTGCCACCAGCAGAGTCGCCCCCGGGGAGCTGTTTTTT. This encodes CATSRVAPGELFF. Using reference TRBV15 and TRBJ2-2 for the parts outside the CDR3, the full variable domain is DAMVIQNPRYQVTQFGKPVTLSCSQTLNHNVMYWYQQKSSQAPKLLFHYYDKDFNNEADTPDNFQSRRPNTSFCFLDIRSPGLGDTAMYLCATSRVAPGELFFGEGSRLTVL.

This clonotype was detected only a few times. V usage is TRBV25-1 and J usage is TRBJ2-2; tentatively, D is TRBD1 (5 bases). The CDR3 has 15 amino acids. V was cut by 5 bases and J by 5 bases, with 15 bases left in between. Germline CDR1 and CDR2: MGHDK and SYGVNS. This CDR3 is CASSPDRVGTGELFF. CDR3 coding DNA: TGTGCCAGCAGTCCTGACAGAGTGGGGACCGGGGAGCTGTTTTTT.

This chain links TRBV18 with TRBJ2-1; TRBD2 agrees at 7 bases. The CDR3 totals 14 residues. CDR1 KGHSH and CDR2 LQKENI come from the germline V gene. Losses at the gene ends were 2 bases for V and 9 bases for J; bases not matched to a gene: 7. DNA for the CDR3: TGTGCCAGCTCACCAAAGGCGGGAGAGGGTGAGCAGTTCTTC. This translates into CASSPKAGEGEQFF.

The V call is TRBV5-1, the J call TRBJ2-1, with D perhaps matching TRBD1 or TRBD2 (5 bases each). Trimming removed 1 base at V and 0 bases at J, with 17 bases between. Per the germline V gene, CDR1 is SGHRS and CDR2 is YFSETQ. The CDR3 covers 18 residues. The CDR3 DNA sequence: TGCGCCAGCAGCTTGTGGTATTCGGGGCCAAGCTCCTACAATGAGCAGTTCTTC. This translates into CASSLWYSGPSSYNEQFF.

This rearrangement joins TRBV28 to TRBJ1-5; D is undetermined. The CDR3 is made up of 17 amino acids. The germline gives CDR1 MDHEN, CDR2 SYDVKM. Trimming left V 3 bases short and J 4 bases short, with 19 bases between. In DNA form, the CDR3 reads TGTGCCAGCAGTTTCCGACTTTTGGACGAGAAGAATCAGCCCCAGCATTTT. Protein product: CASSFRLLDEKNQPQHF. The full variable domain, with the rest looked up from reference TRBV28 and TRBJ1-5, is DVKVTQSSRYLVKRTGEKVFLECVQDMDHENMFWYRQDPGLGLRLIYFSYDVKMKEKGDIPEGYSVSREKKERFSLILESASTNQTSMYLCASSFRLLDEKNQPQHFGDGTRLSIL.

This clonotype occurred many times. The rearrangement uses TRBV7-9 and TRBJ2-7; the D is unclear. V was shortened by 2 bases and J by 2 bases, with 10 bases between the two germline ends. The CDR3 totals 14 residues. The germline V gene has CDR1 SEHNR and CDR2 FQNEAQ (reference sequence). The CDR3, as DNA: TGTGCCAGCAGCTTATCGGATTCGGCCTACGAGCAGTACTTC. Its translation: CASSLSDSAYEQYF.

The chain's CDR3 is CASSQTYSNQPQHF. The CDR3 DNA is TGTGCCAGCAGCCAGACCTATAGCAATCAGCCCCAGCATTTT. The chain recombines TRBV3-1 with TRBJ1-5; D not resolved. The V end was cut by 3 bases, the J end by 0 bases, with 6 bases between. This CDR3 is 14 amino acids long. Germline V gives CDR1 LGHDT, CDR2 YNNKEL (reference sequence).

The rearrangement links TRBV4-1 to TRBJ2-7, with D possibly matching TRBD2 (7 bases). This CDR3 is 16 amino acids long. Germline CDR1 reads MGHRA; CDR2 reads YSYEKL. The V gene lost 0 bases and the J gene lost 2 bases, with 14 bases spanning the gap. CDR3 region: CASSQDLAGAPYEQYF. The CDR3 region has the DNA TGCGCCAGCAGCCAAGATTTGGCGGGGGCCCCCTACGAGCAGTACTTC.

This chain joins TRBV7-2 and TRBJ1-6, with D possibly being TRBD1 (5 bases). The CDR3 totals 17 residues. The V end lost 4 bases, the J end lost 7 bases, and 20 bases lay between the germline ends. Looked up from germline, CDR1 is SGHTA and CDR2 is FQGNSA. The CDR3 coding sequence is TGTGCCAGCAGCTCAAACGCCAGGGCGGGGTTAAATTCACCCCTCCACTTT. This codes for CASSSNARAGLNSPLHF.

The V call is TRBV6-6, the J call TRBJ2-7, with a tentative D call TRBD2 (6 bases). The CDR3 length is 15 residues. Trimming left V 5 bases short and J 2 bases short, with 16 bases between. CDR1 and CDR2 (germline): MNHNY, SVGAGI (reference sequence). CDR3 loop: CASSPGLKVAYEQYF. CDR3 in DNA: TGTGCCAGCAGTCCGGGACTGAAGGTTGCCTACGAGCAGTACTTC.

This clonotype was detected a few times. The J gene is TRBJ1-1, the V gene TRBV30; D ambiguous. The CDR3 runs 11 residues. Germline values: CDR1 GTSNPN, CDR2 SVGIG (reference sequence). Trimming took off 0 bases at V and 2 bases at J, with 1 base between the two ends. CDR3 coding DNA: TGTGCCTGGAGTGTAAACACTGAAGCTTTCTTT. Translating gives CAWSVNTEAFF.

This clonotype was found a few times. DNA for the CDR3: TGTGCCAGCCGATTAGGGCAGGCTAGCAATCAGCCCCAGCATTTT. The encoded protein is CASRLGQASNQPQHF. The chain recombines TRBV6-5 with TRBJ1-5; D not resolved. Trimming took off 8 bases at V and 0 bases at J, with 14 bases between the two ends. The CDR3 has 15 residues. Germline CDR1 is MNHEY and CDR2 is SVGAGI.

This clonotype was seen a few times. The chain joins TRBV12-3 or TRBV12-4 to TRBJ1-5, with 9 bases lining up with TRBD1. The CDR3 extends over 15 amino acids. The V and J ends lost 1 base and 9 bases, in that order; junction bases with no gene match: 7. The CDR3 nucleotides are TGTGCCAGCAGTTTAGATGGGACAGGGATCCGGCCCCAGCATTTT. The encoded protein is CASSLDGTGIRPQHF.